The 22 T cell receptor beta chains below were found in one sample sequenced in a study of T cells in Graves' hyperthyroidism and ophthalmopathy. From RNA transcripts, TCR beta CDR3 regions were amplified. First-round RT-PCR with HTBI primers amplified the TCR CDR3 region. TCRdb ran MiXCR on the multiplex PCR reads and lists one entry per CDR3 protein. The sample records around 570,000 distinct CDR3 sequences, roughly 21% being singletons. The sample taken for sequencing was blood. Receptors were obtained from a man between 40 and 49 years old with Graves' ophthalmopathy.

This clonotype turned up a few times. The chain combines TRBV5-1 with TRBJ2-2; 9 bases match TRBD1. Germline lookup yields CDR1 SGHRS and CDR2 YFSETQ. This CDR3 is built from 16 residues. Losses at the gene ends were 4 bases for V and 6 bases for J; bases not matched to a gene: 10. CDR3 nucleotide sequence: TGCGCCAGCAGCCTCCCCCCGGACAGGGGAGCCGGGGAGCTGTTTTTT. Translation: CASSLPPDRGAGELFF. The whole variable domain, filled in from reference TRBV5-1 and TRBJ2-2, reads KAGVTQTPRYLIKTRGQQVTLSCSPISGHRSVSWYQQTPGQGLQFLFEYFSETQRNKGNFPGRFSGRQFSNSRSEMNVSTLELGDSALYLCASSLPPDRGAGELFFGEGSRLTVL.

The chain carries TRBV29-1 and TRBJ2-1, with D tentatively TRBD2 (6 bases). The CDR3 contains 12 residues. Trimming pared 8 bases from V and 6 bases from J, leaving 14 bases between. The germline CDR1 and CDR2 sequences are SQVTM and ANQGSEA. The CDR3 here is CSLGGVGNEQFF. Written as DNA, the CDR3 is TGCAGCCTCGGCGGGGTCGGCAATGAGCAGTTCTTC.

This clonotype occurred a few times. V and J are TRBV9 and TRBJ2-3; the D gene is possibly TRBD2 (6 bases). Germline values: CDR1 SGDLS, CDR2 YYNGEE. The V gene lost 3 bases and the J gene lost 2 bases, with 10 bases spanning the gap. The CDR3 length is 14 residues. CDR3 region: CASSDRGATDTQYF. The CDR3 nucleotides are TGTGCCAGCAGCGACCGCGGGGCCACAGATACGCAGTATTTT.

The sample holds many counts of this clonotype. The J gene is TRBJ1-6, the V gene TRBV30; D uncertain. V was pared by 6 bases and J by 12 bases, with 27 bases between. CDR1 is GTSNPN, CDR2 SVGIG, per germline (reference sequence). The CDR3 totals 16 residues. This CDR3 reads CACTRSGSAERRPLHF. For the CDR3, the DNA is TGTGCCTGCACCCGGTCTGGTTCGGCGGAGCGGCGACCCCTCCACTTT.

This clonotype has a count of ten or more. The chain carries TRBV18 and TRBJ2-1, with 7 bases identical to TRBD2. The CDR3 has 13 amino acids. The germline CDR1 and CDR2 sequences are KGHSH and LQKENI. V lost 3 bases, J lost 8 bases, and 4 bases stayed unmatched. This CDR3 is CASSPLGLHEQFF. CDR3 sequence (DNA): TGTGCCAGCTCACCGTTGGGACTACATGAGCAGTTCTTC. Full variable domain (outside the CDR3, taken from reference TRBV18 and TRBJ2-1): NAGVMQNPRHLVRRRGQEARLRCSPMKGHSHVYWYRQLPEEGLKFMVYLQKENIIDESGMPKERFSAEFPKEGPSILRIQQVVRGDSAAYFCASSPLGLHEQFFGPGTRLTVL.

The chain recombines TRBV27 with TRBJ1-2; D unresolved. The CDR3 sequence is 13 residues long. Germline lookup yields CDR1 MNHEY and CDR2 SMNVEV (reference sequence). V gave up 5 bases and J gave up 4 bases, with 11 bases separating them. For the CDR3, the DNA is TGTGCCAGCAGTGCCGTCTCCGCCTATGGCTACACCTTC. Protein sequence: CASSAVSAYGYTF.

The gene calls are TRBV6-1 and TRBJ1-5; the D is unclear. Germline V gives CDR1 MNHNS, CDR2 SASEGT. The length of the CDR3 is 13 residues. V lost 6 bases and J 9 bases, leaving 15 bases between the germline ends. CDR3 nucleotide sequence: TGTGCCAGCAGCCATCAACTCTCCGGGCCCCAGCATTTT. It yields the protein CASSHQLSGPQHF.

The sample holds a few counts of this clonotype. The chain combines TRBV5-1 with TRBJ2-3; 10 bases fit TRBD2. CDR1 and CDR2 from the germline V gene are SGHRS and YFSETQ. V gave up 5 bases and J gave up 4 bases; unmatched junction bases: 10. This CDR3 spans 16 amino acids. CDR3 in DNA: TGCGCCAGCAGTGGAGGATCTAGCGGGGGACCAGATACGCAGTATTTT. Amino acid sequence: CASSGGSSGGPDTQYF.

Remarks on this clonotype: This may come from a read error, since a much larger clone is one base off. The chain couples TRBV5-1 to TRBJ2-1; 15 bases are shared with TRBD2. CDR1 SGHRS and CDR2 YFSETQ come from the germline V gene. The CDR3 has 14 amino acids. The CDR3: CASFGLAGGNEQLF. CDR3 coding DNA: TGCGCCAGCTTTGGACTAGCGGGAGGGAATGAGCAGCTCTTC.

This chain links TRBV18 with TRBJ1-1; D is unresolved. CDR1 is KGHSH, CDR2 LQKENI, per germline. The germline V and J ends were trimmed by 4 bases and 2 bases, with 5 bases remaining between them. The CDR3 consists of 12 residues. DNA for the CDR3: TGTGCCAGCTCACGTTATAACACTGAAGCTTTCTTT. Amino acids: CASSRYNTEAFF. Variable domain in full (rest from reference TRBV18 and TRBJ1-1): NAGVMQNPRHLVRRRGQEARLRCSPMKGHSHVYWYRQLPEEGLKFMVYLQKENIIDESGMPKERFSAEFPKEGPSILRIQQVVRGDSAAYFCASSRYNTEAFFGQGTRLTVV.

This clonotype was recorded many times. The chain has TRBV7-2 and TRBJ2-1; D may be TRBD1 (5 bases). The ends were cut back, 6 bases at V and 8 bases at J, with 14 bases in the middle. The CDR3 extends over 13 amino acids. The germline V gene has CDR1 SGHTA and CDR2 FQGNSA. CDR3: CASSTPSRDEQFF. The CDR3, as DNA: TGTGCCAGCAGTACCCCCTCCAGGGATGAGCAGTTCTTC.

This clonotype was counted many times. The chain carries TRBV7-2 and TRBJ1-1; tentative D call: TRBD1 (5 bases). Germline V CDR1 and CDR2: SGHTA, FQGNSA. V was trimmed by 7 bases and J by 10 bases, leaving 22 bases between them. CDR3 length equals 14 residues. The CDR3 reads CASTSRDLVLAAFF. DNA for the CDR3: TGTGCCAGCACCTCCCGGGACCTTGTTCTGGCAGCTTTCTTT.

This clonotype was observed many times. The chain is built from TRBV7-9 and TRBJ2-1; a possible D gene is TRBD2 (6 bases). The length of the CDR3 is 17 residues. Germline CDR1 reads SEHNR; CDR2 reads FQNEAQ (reference sequence). V was cut by 5 bases and J by 3 bases, with 20 bases left in between. The DNA for the CDR3 is TGTGCCAGCAGCCTGGGTCGGGGAGGCTGGTACTACAATGAGCAGTTCTTC. Residues: CASSLGRGGWYYNEQFF. The full variable domain, with the rest looked up from reference TRBV7-9 and TRBJ2-1, is DTGVSQNPRHKITKRGQNVTFRCDPISEHNRLYWYRQTLGQGPEFLTYFQNEAQLEKSRLLSDRFSAERPKGSFSTLEIQRTEQGDSAMYLCASSLGRGGWYYNEQFFGPGTRLTVL.

This clonotype was observed many times. V usage is TRBV2 and J usage is TRBJ1-1; D is ambiguous. CDR3 length: 12 residues. With 7 bases removed from V and 8 bases from J, the gap between germline ends came to 14 bases. Germline CDR1 and CDR2: SNHLY and FYNNEI. The CDR3 is CASTRARLEAFF. In DNA, the CDR3 is TGTGCCAGCACCCGGGCCAGACTCGAAGCTTTCTTT.

The chain couples TRBV6-1 to TRBJ1-1; D not resolved. Trimming removed 1 base from V and 4 bases from J, with 10 bases in between. Germline CDR1 MNHNS, CDR2 SASEGT. This CDR3 has 14 residues. CDR3 protein: CASSEVGGRTEAFF. DNA for the CDR3: TGTGCCAGCAGTGAAGTCGGCGGCCGCACTGAAGCTTTCTTT.

This chain links TRBV20-1 with TRBJ2-4; TRBD2 aligns across 10 bases. There are 17 residues in the CDR3. V was pared by 1 base and J by 7 bases, with 13 bases of the junction left unmatched. The germline CDR1 and CDR2 sequences are DFQATT and SNEGSKA (reference sequence). Here the CDR3 reads CSARGVLAGVLGNIQYF. The DNA of the CDR3 is TGCAGTGCTAGAGGGGTTCTAGCGGGAGTCCTAGGGAACATTCAGTACTTC.

This clonotype was observed a few times. This rearrangement joins TRBV7-9 to TRBJ2-6; possibly TRBD2 for D (5 bases). This CDR3 contains 15 residues. With 4 bases removed from V and 4 bases from J, the gap between germline ends came to 11 bases. From germline, CDR1 is SEHNR and CDR2 FQNEAQ (reference sequence). CDR3 sequence (DNA): TGTGCCAGCAGCTCGGGATCTAGGGGGGCCAACGTCCTGACTTTC. Protein: CASSSGSRGANVLTF.

The V call is TRBV11-1, the J call TRBJ2-7; unclear D gene. The CDR3 totals 14 residues. Between the trimmed V and J ends, which lost 6 bases and 2 bases, there was a span of 14 bases. Germline CDR1 is SGHAT and CDR2 is FQDESV (reference sequence). In DNA form, the CDR3 reads TGTGCCAGCAGTGTCCCGGGTCTGCCCTACGAGCAGTACTTC. Translating gives CASSVPGLPYEQYF.

This clonotype showed up many times. The chain carries TRBV7-3 and TRBJ2-7, with D uncertain. CDR3 size: 15 residues. Germline values: CDR1 SGHTA, CDR2 FQGTGA. V gave up 5 bases and J gave up 3 bases, with 17 bases separating them. CDR3 in DNA: TGTGCCAGCAGCGTCGAGGCGGCCGGGTACTACGAGCAGTACTTC. Its translation is CASSVEAAGYYEQYF.

The chain employs TRBV5-1 and TRBJ2-2; possibly TRBD1 for D (5 bases). The germline gives CDR1 SGHRS, CDR2 YFSETQ. The V end was cut by 0 bases, the J end by 6 bases, with 15 bases between. This CDR3 contains 16 residues. The CDR3 is CASSLDLGEGAGELFF. CDR3 bases: TGCGCCAGCAGCTTGGATCTAGGGGAAGGGGCCGGGGAGCTGTTTTTT. Full variable domain (rest looked up from reference TRBV5-1 and TRBJ2-2): KAGVTQTPRYLIKTRGQQVTLSCSPISGHRSVSWYQQTPGQGLQFLFEYFSETQRNKGNFPGRFSGRQFSNSRSEMNVSTLELGDSALYLCASSLDLGEGAGELFFGEGSRLTVL.

This clonotype occurred a few times. V usage is TRBV5-6 and J usage is TRBJ1-1; no clear D. Trimming shortened V by 3 bases and J by 6 bases, and 9 bases separated the two germline ends. The CDR3 spans 12 residues. Germline lookup yields CDR1 SGHDT and CDR2 YYEEEE. CDR3 in DNA: TGTGCCAGCAGCTCGAGCGGGGCTGAAGCTTTCTTT. Translating it yields CASSSSGAEAFF.

At least ten counts were recorded for this clonotype. The CDR3 reads CASSDRLAGLYEQYF. The CDR3 nucleotides are TGTGCCAGCAGTGATCGACTAGCTGGCCTCTACGAGCAGTACTTC. The chain couples TRBV2 to TRBJ2-7, with TRBD2 matching over 7 bases. V shed 3 bases, J shed 3 bases, and the junction held 8 bases outside the gene matches. The CDR3 extends over 15 amino acids. Germline loops: CDR1 SNHLY, CDR2 FYNNEI.